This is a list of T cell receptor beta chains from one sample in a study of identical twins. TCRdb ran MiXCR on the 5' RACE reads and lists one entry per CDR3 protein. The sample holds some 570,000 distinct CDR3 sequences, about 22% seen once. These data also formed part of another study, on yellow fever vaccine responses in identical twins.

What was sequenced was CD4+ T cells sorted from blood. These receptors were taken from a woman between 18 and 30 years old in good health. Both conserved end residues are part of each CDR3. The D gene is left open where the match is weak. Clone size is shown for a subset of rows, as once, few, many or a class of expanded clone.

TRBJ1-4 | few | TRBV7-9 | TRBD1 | CASSMPTGATNEKLFF | TGTGCCAGCAGCATGCCTACAGGGGCAACTAATGAAAAACTGTTTTTT
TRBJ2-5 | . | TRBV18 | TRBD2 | CASSPRLAGGMGQETQYF | TGTGCCAGCTCACCACGCCTAGCGGGAGGAATGGGCCAAGAGACCCAGTACTTC
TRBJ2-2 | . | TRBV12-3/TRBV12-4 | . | CASSLLWLGGTGELFF | TGTGCCAGCAGTTTACTGTGGCTAGGAGGCACCGGGGAGCTGTTTTTT
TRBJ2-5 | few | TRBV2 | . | CASRLETQYF | TGTGCCAGCAGACTAGAGACCCAGTACTTC
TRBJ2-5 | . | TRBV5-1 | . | CASSLAEGHQRWETQYF | TGCGCCAGCAGCTTGGCCGAGGGACACCAAAGATGGGAGACCCAGTACTTC
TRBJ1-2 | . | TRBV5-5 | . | CASSSGNRYGYTF | TGTGCCAGCAGCTCGGGCAACAGATATGGCTACACCTTC
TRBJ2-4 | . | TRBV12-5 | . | CASGKWVGGLAKNIQYF | TGTGCTAGTGGAAAATGGGTTGGGGGTCTAGCCAAAAACATTCAGTACTTC
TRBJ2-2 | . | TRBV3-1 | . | CASSLRGADTGELFF | TGTGCCAGCAGCCTCCGAGGGGCAGACACCGGGGAGCTGTTTTTT
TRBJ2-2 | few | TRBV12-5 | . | CASGLPTWNTGELFF | TGTGCTAGTGGTTTGCCTACGTGGAACACCGGGGAGCTGTTTTTT
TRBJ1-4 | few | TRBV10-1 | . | CAGNRGSTNEKLFF | TGCGCCGGCAACCGGGGTTCAACTAATGAAAAACTGTTTTTT
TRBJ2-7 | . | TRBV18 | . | CASSLTHREQEQYF | TGTGCCAGCTCACTTACCCACAGGGAACAGGAGCAGTACTTC
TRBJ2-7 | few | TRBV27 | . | CASSFEGAGEQYF | TGTGCCAGCAGTTTCGAAGGGGCCGGCGAGCAGTACTTC
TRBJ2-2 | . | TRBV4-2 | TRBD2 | CASCQTAGLVNTGELFF | TGTGCCAGCTGCCAAACGGCCGGACTAGTAAACACCGGGGAGCTGTTTTTT
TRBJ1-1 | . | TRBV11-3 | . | CASSTPRQAMNTEAFF | TGTGCCAGCAGCACACCTCGACAGGCCATGAACACTGAAGCTTTCTTT
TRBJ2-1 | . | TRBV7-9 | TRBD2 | CASSQRAGVSYNEQFF | TGTGCCAGCAGCCAGAGAGCGGGAGTCTCCTACAATGAGCAGTTCTTC
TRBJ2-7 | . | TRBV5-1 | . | CASSFTEAPYEQYF | TGCGCCAGCAGCTTTACAGAGGCCCCCTACGAGCAGTACTTC
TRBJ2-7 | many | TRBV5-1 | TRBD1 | CASSPTGNYEQYF | TGCGCCAGCAGCCCGACAGGGAACTACGAGCAGTACTTC
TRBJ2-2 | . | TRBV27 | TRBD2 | CASSLTSGLTGELFF | TGTGCCAGCAGTTTAACTAGCGGCCTCACCGGGGAGCTGTTTTTT
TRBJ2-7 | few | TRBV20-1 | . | CSARPSSEYYEQYF | TGCAGTGCTAGACCCTCTAGCGAGTACTACGAGCAGTACTTC
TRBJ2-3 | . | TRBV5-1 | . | CASSLAGQTTSTDTQYF | TGCGCCAGCAGCTTGGCAGGGCAGACTACTAGCACAGATACGCAGTATTTT
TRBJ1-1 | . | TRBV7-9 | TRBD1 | CASSSSGGYGTEAFF | TGTGCCAGCAGCTCTTCAGGGGGCTACGGCACTGAAGCTTTCTTT
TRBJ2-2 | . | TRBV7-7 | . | CASSLGRSGELFF | TGTGCCAGCAGCTTAGGACGGAGCGGGGAGCTGTTTTTT
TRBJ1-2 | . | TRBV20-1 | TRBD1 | CSASRPGQGGYGYTF | TGCAGTGCTAGTCGCCCGGGACAGGGTGGCTATGGCTACACCTTC